This T cell receptor beta chain was identified in a study of graft-versus-host responses after intestinal transplantation. Study-level results: Analysis identified GvH clones in recipient marrow, with some appearing first in ileum or blood. Association was observed between peak circulating GvH clone levels and early post-transplant HvG declines.

The data were produced by immunoSEQ multiplex PCR, yet TCRdb's version contains in-frame clones alone and is incomplete. The sample lists about 89,000 clones; approximately 94% were seen once. Worth noting for this clone: Its antigen is unidentified.

In germline, CDR1 is MNHEY, CDR2 SVGAGI. CDR3 length: 13 amino acids. Trimming removed 8 bases from V and 0 bases from J, with 8 bases in between. The chain recombines TRBV6-5 with TRBJ1-3; no clear D gene. The sequencing used unstimulated CD4+ T cells sorted from spleen or lymph node cells, collected before transplant. The receptor was isolated from a human donor who was the organ donor for an intestinal transplant. CDR3 nucleotides: TGTGCCAGCCAAAGCCTCTCTGGAAACACCATATATTTT. Residues: CASQSLSGNTIYF.